The clone carrying this T cell receptor (beta chain) was recorded a few times. The target antigen is unknown. This sample stems from a study of PD-1 blockade in classical Hodgkin lymphoma. Germline loops: CDR1 SEHNR, CDR2 FQNEAQ (reference sequence). The CDR3 loop spans 12 amino acids. V gave up 1 base and J gave up 3 bases, with 3 bases separating them. Study results and caveats: At baseline, newly diagnosed patients reportedly showed less TCR diversity than healthy donors.

All patients experienced relapse after autologous stem cell transplantation, and brentuximab vedotin exposure was variable. Repertoires were generated with immunoSEQ multiplex PCR, while TCRdb's copy carries only in-frame clones and drops some. The data hold fewer than 80,000 clones, with about 64% observed a single time. This sequence was found in a human donor with classical Hodgkin lymphoma. The sample in question was peripheral blood mononuclear cells (PBMCs), obtained before the second cycle of nivolumab. The gene calls are TRBV7-9 and TRBJ2-5; D is unresolved. DNA for the CDR3: TGTGCCAGCAGCTTAGACGAAGAGACCCAGTACTTC. Encoded protein: CASSLDEETQYF.